The clone carrying this T cell receptor beta chain was recorded many times. Its antigen is unidentified. These data originate in a study of T cells in Graves' hyperthyroidism and ophthalmopathy. Notes on the study in general: The authors' 13 V-J model separated ophthalmopathy from stable hyperthyroidism.

V was shortened by 3 bases and J by 3 bases, with 9 bases between the two germline ends. Germline lookup yields CDR1 MDHEN and CDR2 SYDVKM. The length of the CDR3 is 13 residues. Hyperthyroidism, newly diagnosed and lasting under 2 months, affected patients aged 18 to 65. There were TCR beta CDR3 regions amplified from RNA transcripts. In the first-round RT-PCR of the TCR CDR3, the HTBI primer set was used. TCRdb independently ran MiXCR on the multiplex PCR reads; one entry per CDR3 protein. The sample has 650,000 to 750,000 distinct CDR3 sequences; 11% to 15% are singletons. The rearrangement links TRBV28 to TRBJ2-7, with D maybe TRBD1 (5 bases). The receptor was isolated from a woman aged 18 to 35 with Graves' hyperthyroidism. Sequencing input: blood. CDR3 nucleotide sequence: TGTGCCAGCAGTTTTAGGGGAAACTACGAGCAGTACTTC. Translation gives CASSFRGNYEQYF.